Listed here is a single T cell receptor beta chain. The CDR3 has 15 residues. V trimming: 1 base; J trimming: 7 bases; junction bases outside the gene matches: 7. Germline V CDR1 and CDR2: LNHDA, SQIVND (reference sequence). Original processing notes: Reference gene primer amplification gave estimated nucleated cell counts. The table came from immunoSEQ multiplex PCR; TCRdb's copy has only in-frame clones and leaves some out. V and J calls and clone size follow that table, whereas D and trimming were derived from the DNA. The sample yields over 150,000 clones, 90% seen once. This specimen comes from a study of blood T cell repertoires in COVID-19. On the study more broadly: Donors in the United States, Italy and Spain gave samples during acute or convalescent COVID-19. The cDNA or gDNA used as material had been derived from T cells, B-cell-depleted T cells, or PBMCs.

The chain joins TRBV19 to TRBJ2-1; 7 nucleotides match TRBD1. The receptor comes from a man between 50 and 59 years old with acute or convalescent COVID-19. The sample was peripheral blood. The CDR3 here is CASSIGQGVWNEQFF. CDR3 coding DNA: TGTGCCAGTAGTATAGGGCAGGGGGTCTGGAATGAGCAGTTCTTC. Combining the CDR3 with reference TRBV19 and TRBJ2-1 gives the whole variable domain DGGITQSPKYLFRKEGQNVTLSCEQNLNHDAMYWYRQDPGQGLRLIYYSQIVNDFQKGDIAEGYSVSREKKESFPLTVTSAQKNPTAFYLCASSIGQGVWNEQFFGPGTRLTVL.